The 21 T cell receptor beta chains below come from one sample, sequenced in a study of blood T cells in healthy people across ages. Together with a sample-barcoded 5' primer, a J-beta primer mix was included in a second PCR lasting roughly 6 to 12 cycles. TCRdb processed the 5' RACE reads anew with MiXCR; each CDR3 protein has one entry. The sample shows around 990,000 distinct CDR3 sequences, approximately 38% of them seen only once. Material for sequencing was blood. Receptors were obtained from a young man in good health.

V and J are TRBV28 and TRBJ2-2, with 8 bases aligning to TRBD1. Trimming took 0 bases from V and 1 from J; bases not matched to a gene: 1. Germline assignment: CDR1 MDHEN and CDR2 SYDVKM. This CDR3 spans 16 amino acids. This CDR3 reads CASSLWGQENTGELFF. The DNA of the CDR3 is TGTGCCAGCAGTTTATGGGGACAGGAGAACACCGGGGAGCTGTTTTTT.

V is TRBV7-2 and J is TRBJ1-4; D is possibly TRBD1 (5 bases). This CDR3 region has 14 residues. Deletions cut 5 bases from V and 5 bases from J, with 12 bases between. CDR1 is SGHTA, CDR2 FQGNSA, per germline. CDR3 sequence reads: CASSPGRMNEKLFF. For the CDR3, the DNA is TGTGCCAGCAGCCCGGGACGGATGAATGAAAAACTGTTTTTT.

The genes are TRBV9 and TRBJ1-5, with no clear D. The germline CDR1 and CDR2 sequences are SGDLS and YYNGEE. There are 12 residues in the CDR3. The V and J ends lost 3 bases and 7 bases respectively, with 8 bases between them. The chain's CDR3 is CASSDGRQPQHF. CDR3 bases: TGTGCCAGCAGCGATGGGCGACAGCCCCAGCATTTT.

The rearrangement joins TRBV6-2 or TRBV6-3 to TRBJ1-2, with D possibly TRBD1 on 5 matching bases. Trimming left V 6 bases short and J 8 bases short, with 13 bases between. The V gene's germline CDR1 is MNHEY and CDR2 SVGEGT. The CDR3 is made up of 12 amino acids. The CDR3 coding sequence is TGTGCCAGCAGACATGCGGGGGAAGGCTACACCTTC. Translated: CASRHAGEGYTF.

A single count supports this clonotype. The rearrangement joins TRBV12-5 to TRBJ1-2, with 9 nucleotides matching TRBD1. This CDR3 has 14 amino acids. Trimming removed 3 bases from V and 8 bases from J; junction bases left unmatched: 7. The V gene's germline CDR1 is LGHNT and CDR2 FRNRAP. The CDR3 sequence: CASGFNRGLGGYTF. The CDR3 nucleotides are TGTGCTAGTGGTTTCAACAGGGGGCTGGGGGGCTACACCTTC. The variable domain in full, completed from reference TRBV12-5 and TRBJ1-2, reads DARVTQTPRHKVTEMGQEVTMRCQPILGHNTVFWYRQTMMQGLELLAYFRNRAPLDDSGMPKDRFSAEMPDATLATLKIQPSEPRDSAVYFCASGFNRGLGGYTFGSGTRLTVV.

This clonotype appeared a single time. The V gene is TRBV24-1, the J gene TRBJ2-3; D is uncertain. The CDR3 sequence is 14 residues long. CDR1 and CDR2 from the germline V gene are KGHDR and SFDVKD. V dropped 3 bases and J dropped 1 base, with 7 bases sitting between them. The DNA of the CDR3 is TGTGCCACCAGTGATCCATTTGGCACAGATACGCAGTATTTT. Protein product: CATSDPFGTDTQYF.

This clonotype was seen only a few times. The gene calls are TRBV12-3 or TRBV12-4 and TRBJ1-2; TRBD1 aligns across 8 bases. V shed 5 bases and J 0 bases; nucleotides not matched to a gene: 8. The CDR3 extends over 16 amino acids. Here the CDR3 reads CASSKNDRGANYGYTF. In nucleotides, the CDR3 is TGTGCCAGCAGTAAAAACGACAGGGGAGCTAACTATGGCTACACCTTC.

The chain couples TRBV7-9 to TRBJ1-1; D may be TRBD1 (6 bases). Per the germline V gene, CDR1 is SEHNR and CDR2 is FQNEAQ (reference sequence). This CDR3 spans 9 amino acids. CDR3 DNA sequence: TGTACAGCCGGGACAATGGCTTTCTTT. It translates to CTAGTMAFF. The full variable domain, with the rest looked up from reference TRBV7-9 and TRBJ1-1, is DTGVSQNPRHKITKRGQNVTFRCDPISEHNRLYWYRQTLGQGPEFLTYFQNEAQLEKSRLLSDRFSAERPKGSFSTLEIQRTEQGDSAMYLCTAGTMAFFGQGTRLTVV.

This clonotype was picked up one time. The rearrangement uses TRBV4-1 and TRBJ1-6; weak D call: TRBD1 (6 bases). Trimming stripped 1 base from V and 7 bases from J, with 20 bases between. Germline CDR1 is MGHRA and CDR2 is YSYEKL. This CDR3 has 18 amino acids. The CDR3 loop is CASSQVGGRDLSNSPLHF. In DNA, the CDR3 is TGCGCCAGCAGCCAAGTGGGGGGCCGGGACTTATCCAATTCACCCCTCCACTTT.

The chain uses TRBV9 and TRBJ1-2; no reliable D call. V was trimmed by 0 bases and J by 1 base, leaving 10 bases between them. CDR3 length equals 15 residues. The germline gives CDR1 SGDLS, CDR2 YYNGEE. CDR3 DNA: TGTGCCAGCAGCGTAGGTGTGGTGGGTAACTATGGCTACACCTTC. Its protein product is CASSVGVVGNYGYTF.

This clonotype was seen a few times. The genes are TRBV7-2 and TRBJ2-7; D ambiguous. V dropped 2 bases and J dropped 4 bases, with 6 bases sitting between them. The CDR3 totals 12 residues. Germline V gene data show CDR1 as SGHTA and CDR2 as FQGNSA. Here the CDR3 reads CASSLIRYEQYF. The CDR3 DNA reads TGTGCCAGCAGCTTAATTAGGTACGAGCAGTACTTC.

This clonotype has more than one count but fewer than ten. This chain uses TRBV2 with TRBJ2-3, with TRBD2 as a possible D gene (5 bases). The CDR3 contains 16 residues. Germline CDR1 reads SNHLY; CDR2 reads FYNNEI. The ends were cut back, 2 bases at V and 4 bases at J, with 16 bases in the middle. CDR3 coding DNA: TGTGCCAGCAGTGAAATCCGAATGGAGGTCTCAGATACGCAGTATTTT. It yields the protein CASSEIRMEVSDTQYF.

The CDR3 sequence is CSARVGQRMHQETQYF. CDR3 DNA: TGCAGTGCTAGAGTCGGCCAGCGAATGCATCAAGAGACCCAGTACTTC. The V gene is TRBV20-1, the J gene TRBJ2-5, with D uncertain. Germline loops: CDR1 DFQATT, CDR2 SNEGSKA (reference sequence). The V gene lost 1 base and the J gene lost 2 bases, with 17 bases spanning the gap. The CDR3 has 16 residues.

The chain couples TRBV14 to TRBJ1-1; D not certain. Deletions cut 4 bases from V and 1 base from J, with 13 bases between. Germline loops: CDR1 SGHDN, CDR2 FVKESK. CDR3 length: 15 residues. The CDR3 coding sequence is TGTGCCAGCAGCCCCCTAAGAGGAGGGAACACTGAAGCTTTCTTT. This sequence encodes CASSPLRGGNTEAFF.

This clonotype was observed a few times. DNA of the CDR3: TGTGCCAGCAGTGCAAAGAGGAGGGGTGGCAGCACAGATACGCAGTATTTT. It encodes CASSAKRRGGSTDTQYF. The rearrangement uses TRBV6-1 and TRBJ2-3, with a weak D call TRBD2 (6 bases). CDR1 is MNHNS and CDR2 is SASEGT in the germline V gene. Between the trimmed V and J ends, which lost 4 bases and 0 bases, there was a span of 17 bases. This CDR3 has 17 residues.

This clonotype was seen a few times. V usage is TRBV27 and J usage is TRBJ1-5; possibly TRBD1 for D (5 bases). Germline V gene sequence: CDR1 MNHEY, CDR2 SMNVEV (reference sequence). V gave up 3 bases and J gave up 6 bases, with 12 bases separating them. The CDR3 runs 14 residues. For the CDR3, the DNA is TGTGCCAGCAGTTTTCAGGGTTCGGGTCAGCCCCAGCATTTT. This encodes CASSFQGSGQPQHF.

Only a few counts were recorded for this clonotype. This rearrangement joins TRBV5-1 to TRBJ1-1; D is possibly TRBD1 (6 bases). The CDR3 consists of 17 residues. Per germline, CDR1 SGHRS and CDR2 YFSETQ. With 6 bases removed from V and 0 bases from J, the gap between germline ends came to 21 bases. CDR3 nucleotides: TGCGCCAGCACCCACGGGAGTCTGGGGGGCGTGAACACTGAAGCTTTCTTT. Translation gives CASTHGSLGGVNTEAFF.

This sequence joins TRBV10-3 and TRBJ1-1, with D uncertain. This CDR3 region has 15 residues. In germline, CDR1 is ENHRY, CDR2 SYGVKD. V was cut by 0 bases and J by 4 bases, with 12 bases left in between. CDR3 in DNA: TGTGCCATCAGTGAGTCGGGCTCTTCCCCCACTGAAGCTTTCTTT. Its protein product is CAISESGSSPTEAFF.

J is TRBJ1-4 and V is TRBV25-1; 7 positions agree with TRBD1. The ends lost 5 bases at V and 7 bases at J; junction bases unmatched: 7. CDR1 MGHDK and CDR2 SYGVNS come from the germline V gene. The CDR3 has 14 amino acids. This chain's CDR3 is CASSTGALSEKLFF. The CDR3 bases are TGTGCCAGCAGTACAGGGGCCCTTAGTGAAAAACTGTTTTTT. Supplemented by reference TRBV25-1 and TRBJ1-4, the full variable domain reads EADIYQTPRYLVIGTGKKITLECSQTMGHDKMYWYQQDPGMELHLIHYSYGVNSTEKGDLSSESTVSRIRTEHFPLTLESARPSHTSQYLCASSTGALSEKLFFGSGTQLSVL.

The V call is TRBV6-2 or TRBV6-3, the J call TRBJ2-3, with D tentatively TRBD1 or TRBD2 (5 bases each). The CDR3 consists of 15 residues. The ends were cut back, 2 bases at V and 1 base at J, with 10 bases in the middle. CDR1 is MNHEY, CDR2 SVGEGT, per germline. Here the CDR3 reads CASSYPGPGTDTQYF. The CDR3 nucleotides are TGTGCCAGCAGTTACCCGGGACCGGGCACAGATACGCAGTATTTT.

A word on this clonotype: One base away lies a much larger clone, so this may be a sequencing read error. The chain links TRBV12-3 or TRBV12-4 to TRBJ2-1; D perhaps matches TRBD1 (6 bases). This CDR3 has 15 amino acids. For the CDR3, the DNA is TGTGCCAGCAGTTTACTCGGGACACAGTACAAGGAGCAGTTCTTC. This codes for CASSLLGTQYKEQFF.